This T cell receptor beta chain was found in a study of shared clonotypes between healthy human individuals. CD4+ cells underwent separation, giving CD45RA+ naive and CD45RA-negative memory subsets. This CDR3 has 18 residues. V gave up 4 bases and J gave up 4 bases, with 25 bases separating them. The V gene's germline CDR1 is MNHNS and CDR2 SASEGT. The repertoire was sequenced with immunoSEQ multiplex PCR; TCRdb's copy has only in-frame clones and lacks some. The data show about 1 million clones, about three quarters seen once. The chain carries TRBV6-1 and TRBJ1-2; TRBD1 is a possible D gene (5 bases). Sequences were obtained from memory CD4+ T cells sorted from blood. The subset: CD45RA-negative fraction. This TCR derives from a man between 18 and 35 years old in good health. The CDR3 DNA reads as TGTGCCAGCAGTGCCCGTGGGGACGGGAAGTCGACTACCTATGGCTACACCTTC. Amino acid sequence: CASSARGDGKSTTYGYTF.